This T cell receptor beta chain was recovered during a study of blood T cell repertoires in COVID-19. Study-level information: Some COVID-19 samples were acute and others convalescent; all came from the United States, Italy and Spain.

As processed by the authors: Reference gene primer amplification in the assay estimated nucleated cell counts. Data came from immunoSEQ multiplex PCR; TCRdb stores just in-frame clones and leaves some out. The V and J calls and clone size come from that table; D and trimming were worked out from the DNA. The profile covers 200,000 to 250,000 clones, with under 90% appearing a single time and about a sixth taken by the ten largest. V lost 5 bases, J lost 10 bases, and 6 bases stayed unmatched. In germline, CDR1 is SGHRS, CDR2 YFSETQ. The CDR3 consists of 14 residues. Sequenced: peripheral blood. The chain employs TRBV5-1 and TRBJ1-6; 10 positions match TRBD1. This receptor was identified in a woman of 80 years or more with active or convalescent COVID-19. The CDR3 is CASRWTGGRSPLHF. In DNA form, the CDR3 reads TGCGCCAGCAGGTGGACAGGGGGGAGGTCACCCCTCCACTTT.